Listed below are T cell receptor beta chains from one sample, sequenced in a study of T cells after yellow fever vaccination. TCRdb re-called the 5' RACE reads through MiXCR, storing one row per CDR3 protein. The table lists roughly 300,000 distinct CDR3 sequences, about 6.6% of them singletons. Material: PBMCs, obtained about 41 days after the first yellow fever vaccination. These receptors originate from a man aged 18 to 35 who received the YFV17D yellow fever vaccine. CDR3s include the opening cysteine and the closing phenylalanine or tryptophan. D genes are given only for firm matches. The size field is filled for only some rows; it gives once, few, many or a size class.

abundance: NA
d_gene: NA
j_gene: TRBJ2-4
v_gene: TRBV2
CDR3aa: CASSATKNIQYF
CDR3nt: TGTGCCAGCAGTGCTACCAAAAACATTCAGTACTTC

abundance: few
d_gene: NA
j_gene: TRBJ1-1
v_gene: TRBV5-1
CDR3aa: CASSRPLQGNTEAFF
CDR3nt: TGCGCCAGCAGCCGTCCGCTACAAGGGAACACTGAAGCTTTCTTT

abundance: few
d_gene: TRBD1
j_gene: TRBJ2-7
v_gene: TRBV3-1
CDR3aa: CASSLDTGTGKQYF
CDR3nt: TGTGCCAGCAGTCTCGATACCGGGACAGGCAAACAGTACTTC

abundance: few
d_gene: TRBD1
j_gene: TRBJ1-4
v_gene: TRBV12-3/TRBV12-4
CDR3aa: CASSGSPGQITNEKLFF
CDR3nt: TGTGCCAGCAGTGGTTCACCGGGACAGATAACTAATGAAAAACTGTTTTTT

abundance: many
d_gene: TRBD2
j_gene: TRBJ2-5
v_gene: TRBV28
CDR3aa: CASSRELAGFAETQYF
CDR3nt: TGTGCCAGCAGTCGAGAACTAGCGGGGTTTGCAGAGACCCAGTACTTC

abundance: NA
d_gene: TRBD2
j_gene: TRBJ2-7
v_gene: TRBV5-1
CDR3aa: CASSRGLAGADSYEQYF
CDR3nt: TGCGCCAGCAGCCGGGGACTAGCGGGGGCCGATTCCTACGAGCAGTACTTC

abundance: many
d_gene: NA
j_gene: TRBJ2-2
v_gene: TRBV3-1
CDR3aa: CASSPPGDTGELFF
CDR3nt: TGTGCCAGCAGCCCCCCAGGGGACACCGGGGAGCTGTTTTTT

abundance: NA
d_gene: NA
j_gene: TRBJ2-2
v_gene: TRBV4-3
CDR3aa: CASSPGIRGTGELFF
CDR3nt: TGCGCCAGCAGCCCCGGGATTAGGGGGACCGGGGAGCTGTTTTTT

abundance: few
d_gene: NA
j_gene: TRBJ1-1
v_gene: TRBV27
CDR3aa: CASGSANAFRAFF
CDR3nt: TGTGCCAGTGGATCGGCTAACGCGTTTCGGGCTTTCTTT

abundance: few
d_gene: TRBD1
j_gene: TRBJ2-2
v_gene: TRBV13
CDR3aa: CASSAGTGVTGELFF
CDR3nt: TGTGCCAGCAGCGCCGGGACAGGGGTGACCGGGGAGCTGTTTTTT

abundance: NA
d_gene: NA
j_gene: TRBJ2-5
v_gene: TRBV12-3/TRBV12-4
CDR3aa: CASARGREETQYF
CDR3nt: TGTGCCAGCGCCAGGGGGAGGGAAGAGACCCAGTACTTC

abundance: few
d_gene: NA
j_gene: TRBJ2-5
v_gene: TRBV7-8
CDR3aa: CASSSGTDVTQYF
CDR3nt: TGTGCCAGCAGCTCCGGGACGGATGTGACCCAGTACTTC

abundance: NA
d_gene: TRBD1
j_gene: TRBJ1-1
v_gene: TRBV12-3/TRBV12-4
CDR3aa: CASGGGSEAFF
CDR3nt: TGTGCCAGCGGAGGGGGCAGTGAAGCTTTCTTT

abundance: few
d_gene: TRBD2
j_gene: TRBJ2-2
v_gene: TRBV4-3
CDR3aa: CASSQDATSGGAGTGELFF
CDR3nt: TGCGCCAGCAGCCAAGATGCGACTAGCGGGGGGGCAGGCACCGGGGAGCTGTTTTTT

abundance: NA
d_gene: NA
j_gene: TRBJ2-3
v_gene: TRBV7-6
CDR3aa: CASSSGTPSDTQYF
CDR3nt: TGTGCCAGCAGCTCCGGGACTCCTTCAGATACGCAGTATTTT

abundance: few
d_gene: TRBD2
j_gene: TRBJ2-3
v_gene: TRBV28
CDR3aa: CASSLLLAGGLETDTQYF
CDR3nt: TGTGCCAGCAGTTTACTGCTAGCGGGGGGGCTCGAGACAGATACGCAGTATTTT

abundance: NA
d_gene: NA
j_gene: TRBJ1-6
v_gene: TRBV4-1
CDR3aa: CASSRPTRIDSPLHF
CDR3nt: TGCGCCAGCAGCCGCCCGACTCGGATAGATTCACCCCTCCACTTT